The subject of this entry is one T cell receptor (beta chain). Antigen: not known. TCRdb keeps only in-frame clones here, not all; method: immunoSEQ multiplex PCR. This sample has some 120,000 clones; around 92% occur once, and the top ten carry under 0.95%. The CDR3 covers 16 residues. The V and J ends lost 5 bases and 8 bases, in that order; junction bases with no gene match: 12. Germline V gene data show CDR1 as SGHVS and CDR2 as FQNEAQ. The sample comes from a study of OX40 agonist ivuxolimab in advanced cancers. Findings and caveats of the study: More expanded clones were seen, on average, in CD8+ T cells than in CD4+.

This sequence originates from an adult with an advanced solid tumor such as melanoma, head and neck, liver or kidney cancer. The sequenced sample was CD4+ or CD8+ T cells sorted from blood, obtained in a trial of the OX40 agonist ivuxolimab. The chain carries TRBV7-8 and TRBJ2-1, with 10 bases that match TRBD1. In DNA, the CDR3 is TGTGCCAGCAGCCCACGACAGGGGGCGCTTCGGCATGAGCAGTTCTTC. Translating it yields CASSPRQGALRHEQFF.